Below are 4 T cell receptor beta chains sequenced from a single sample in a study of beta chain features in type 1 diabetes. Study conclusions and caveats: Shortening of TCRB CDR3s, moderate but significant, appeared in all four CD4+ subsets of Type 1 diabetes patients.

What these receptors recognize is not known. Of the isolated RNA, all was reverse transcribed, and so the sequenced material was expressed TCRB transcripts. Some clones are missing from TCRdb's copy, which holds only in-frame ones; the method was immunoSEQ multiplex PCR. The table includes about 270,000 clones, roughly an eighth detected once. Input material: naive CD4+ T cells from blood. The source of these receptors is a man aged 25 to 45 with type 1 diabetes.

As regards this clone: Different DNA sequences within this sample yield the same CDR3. CDR3 bases: TGTGCCAGCAGCGTAGACAGCGGCTCCTACAATGAGCAGTTCTTC. It encodes CASSVDSGSYNEQFF. V usage is TRBV9 and J usage is TRBJ2-1, with TRBD2 as a possible D gene (5 bases). CDR1 is SGDLS, CDR2 YYNGEE, per germline. Trimming left V 0 bases short and J 0 bases short, with 7 bases between. This CDR3 region has 15 residues. Together with reference TRBV9 and TRBJ2-1, the CDR3 gives the full variable domain: DSGVTQTPKHLITATGQRVTLRCSPRSGDLSVYWYQQSLDQGLQFLIQYYNGEERAKGNILERFSAQQFPDLHSELNLSSLELGDSALYFCASSVDSGSYNEQFFGPGTRLTVL.

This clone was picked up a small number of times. The CDR3: CASSLSQNEQFF. CDR3 nucleotide sequence: TGTGCCAGCAGTTTATCCCAAAATGAGCAGTTCTTC. This sequence joins TRBV28 and TRBJ2-1, with D uncertain. The CDR3 is made up of 12 amino acids. V was clipped by 1 base and J by 7 bases, with 5 bases between them. CDR1 is MDHEN and CDR2 is SYDVKM in the germline V gene.

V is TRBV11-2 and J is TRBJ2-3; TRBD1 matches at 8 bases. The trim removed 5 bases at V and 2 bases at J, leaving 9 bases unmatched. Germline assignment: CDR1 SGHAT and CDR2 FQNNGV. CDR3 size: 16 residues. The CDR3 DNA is TGTGCCAGCAGCGTCCGGGACAGGTTCTTCACAGATACGCAGTATTTT. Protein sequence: CASSVRDRFFTDTQYF.

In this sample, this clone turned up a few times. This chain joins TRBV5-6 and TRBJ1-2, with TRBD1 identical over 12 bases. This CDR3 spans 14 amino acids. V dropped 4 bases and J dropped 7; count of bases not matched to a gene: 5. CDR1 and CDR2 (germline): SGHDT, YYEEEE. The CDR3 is CASSVGQGAVGYTF. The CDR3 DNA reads TGTGCCAGCAGCGTGGGACAGGGGGCTGTTGGCTACACCTTC.